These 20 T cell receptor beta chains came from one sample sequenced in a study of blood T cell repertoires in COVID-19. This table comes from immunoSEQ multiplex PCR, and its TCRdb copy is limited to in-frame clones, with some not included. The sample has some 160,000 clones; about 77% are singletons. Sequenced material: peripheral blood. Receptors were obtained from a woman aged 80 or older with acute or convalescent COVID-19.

CDR3 sequence: CASSRQSYINANTGELFF. Written as DNA, the CDR3 is TGTGCCAGTAGTAGACAGAGCTACATTAACGCGAACACCGGGGAGCTGTTTTTT. The chain uses TRBV19 and TRBJ2-2; maybe TRBD1 (5 bases). V was pared by 4 bases and J by 0 bases, with 18 bases between. This CDR3 contains 18 residues. Germline V gene sequence: CDR1 LNHDA, CDR2 SQIVND (reference sequence).

CDR3 bases: TGTGCCAGCAGCACGGGACAGGGGAGGAATTCACCCCTCCACTTT. It yields the protein CASSTGQGRNSPLHF. The rearrangement uses TRBV6-5 and TRBJ1-6; 10 bases agree with TRBD1. J lost 7 bases, V lost 6 bases, and 6 bases had no gene match. Germline loops: CDR1 MNHEY, CDR2 SVGAGI. This CDR3 has 15 residues.

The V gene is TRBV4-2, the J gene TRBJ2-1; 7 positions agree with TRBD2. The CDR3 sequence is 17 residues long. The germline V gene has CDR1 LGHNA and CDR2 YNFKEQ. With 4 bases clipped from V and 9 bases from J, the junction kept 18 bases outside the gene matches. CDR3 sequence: CASSLPASGGRSPEQFF. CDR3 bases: TGTGCCAGCAGCCTGCCCGCGAGTGGCGGGAGATCCCCTGAGCAGTTCTTC.

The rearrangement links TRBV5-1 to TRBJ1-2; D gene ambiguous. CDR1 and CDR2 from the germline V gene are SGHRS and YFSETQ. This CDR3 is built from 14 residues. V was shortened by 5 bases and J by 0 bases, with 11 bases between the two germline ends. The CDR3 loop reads CASRVGEANYGYTF. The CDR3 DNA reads TGCGCCAGCAGGGTAGGCGAGGCTAACTATGGCTACACCTTC.

CDR3 bases: TGTGCCAGCGGGCGGGACAGTATCTACGAGCAGTACTTC. This sequence encodes CASGRDSIYEQYF. The chain combines TRBV6-6 with TRBJ2-7; a weak D match, TRBD1 (7 bases). The germline V and J ends were trimmed by 8 bases and 3 bases, with 14 bases remaining between them. Germline assignment: CDR1 MNHNY and CDR2 SVGAGI (reference sequence). CDR3 length: 13 amino acids.

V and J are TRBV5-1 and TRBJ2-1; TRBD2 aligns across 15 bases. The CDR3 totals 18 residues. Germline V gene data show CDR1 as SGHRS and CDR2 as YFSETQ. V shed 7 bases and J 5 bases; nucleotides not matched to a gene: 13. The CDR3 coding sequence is TGCGCCAGCTACCATCTACCGGGACTAGCGGGAGGAGACAATGAGCAGTTCTTC. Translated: CASYHLPGLAGGDNEQFF.

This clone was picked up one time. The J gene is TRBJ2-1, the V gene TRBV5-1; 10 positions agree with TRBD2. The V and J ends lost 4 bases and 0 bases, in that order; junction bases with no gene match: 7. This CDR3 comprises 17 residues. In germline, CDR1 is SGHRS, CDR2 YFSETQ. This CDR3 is CASSILLAGGSYNEQFF. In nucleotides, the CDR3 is TGCGCCAGCAGCATACTGTTAGCGGGGGGCTCCTACAATGAGCAGTTCTTC.

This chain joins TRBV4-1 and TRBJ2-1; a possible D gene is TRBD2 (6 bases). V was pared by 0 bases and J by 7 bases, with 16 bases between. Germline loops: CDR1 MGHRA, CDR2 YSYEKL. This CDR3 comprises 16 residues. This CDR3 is CASSQEGWGRRNEQFF. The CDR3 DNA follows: TGCGCCAGCAGCCAAGAAGGGTGGGGGAGGAGGAATGAGCAGTTCTTC.

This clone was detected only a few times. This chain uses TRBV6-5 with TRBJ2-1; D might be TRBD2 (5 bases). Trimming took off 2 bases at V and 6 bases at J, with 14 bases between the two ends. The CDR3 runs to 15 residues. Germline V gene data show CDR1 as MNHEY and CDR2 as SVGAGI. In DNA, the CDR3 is TGTGCCAGCAGTTACCCCGGGCCTCGGGGCAATGAGCAGTTCTTC. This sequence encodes CASSYPGPRGNEQFF.

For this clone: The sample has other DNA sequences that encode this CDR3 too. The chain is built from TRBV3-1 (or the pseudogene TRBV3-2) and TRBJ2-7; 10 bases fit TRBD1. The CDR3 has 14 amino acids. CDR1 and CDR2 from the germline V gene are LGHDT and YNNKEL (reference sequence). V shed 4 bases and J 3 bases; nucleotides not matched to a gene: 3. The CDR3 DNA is TGTGCCAGCAGCCGGGGACAGGGGAGCTACGAGCAGTACTTC. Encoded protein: CASSRGQGSYEQYF.

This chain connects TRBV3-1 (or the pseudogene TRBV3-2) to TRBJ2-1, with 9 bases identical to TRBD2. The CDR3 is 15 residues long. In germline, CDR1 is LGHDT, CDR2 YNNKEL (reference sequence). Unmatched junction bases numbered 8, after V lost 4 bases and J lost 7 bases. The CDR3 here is CASSLGPAGGNEQFF. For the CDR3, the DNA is TGTGCCAGCAGCCTCGGACCAGCGGGAGGTAATGAGCAGTTCTTC.

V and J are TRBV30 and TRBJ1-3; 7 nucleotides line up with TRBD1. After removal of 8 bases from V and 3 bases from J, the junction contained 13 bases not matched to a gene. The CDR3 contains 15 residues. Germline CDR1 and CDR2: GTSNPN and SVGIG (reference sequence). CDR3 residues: CASRTTGHYGNTIYF. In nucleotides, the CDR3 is TGTGCCAGCCGAACGACAGGGCATTATGGAAACACCATATATTTT.

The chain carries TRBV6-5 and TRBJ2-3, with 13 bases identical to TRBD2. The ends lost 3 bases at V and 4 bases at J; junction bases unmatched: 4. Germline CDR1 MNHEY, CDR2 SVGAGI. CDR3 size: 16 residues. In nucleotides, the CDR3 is TGTGCCAGCAGTTATACTAGCGGGGGGGCCCCAGATACGCAGTATTTT. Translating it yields CASSYTSGGAPDTQYF.

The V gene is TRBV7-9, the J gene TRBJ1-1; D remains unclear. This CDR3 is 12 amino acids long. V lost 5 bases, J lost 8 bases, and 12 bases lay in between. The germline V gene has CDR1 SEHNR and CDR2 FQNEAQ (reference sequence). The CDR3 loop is CASSPQLSEAFF. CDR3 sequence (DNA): TGTGCCAGCAGCCCTCAACTCTCGGAAGCTTTCTTT.

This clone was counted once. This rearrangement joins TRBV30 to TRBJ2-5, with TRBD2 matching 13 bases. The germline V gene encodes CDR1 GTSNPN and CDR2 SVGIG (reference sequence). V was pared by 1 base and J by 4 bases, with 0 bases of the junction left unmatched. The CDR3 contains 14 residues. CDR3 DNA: TGTGCCTGGAGTGGGACTAGCGGGGGAGAGACCCAGTACTTC. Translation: CAWSGTSGGETQYF.

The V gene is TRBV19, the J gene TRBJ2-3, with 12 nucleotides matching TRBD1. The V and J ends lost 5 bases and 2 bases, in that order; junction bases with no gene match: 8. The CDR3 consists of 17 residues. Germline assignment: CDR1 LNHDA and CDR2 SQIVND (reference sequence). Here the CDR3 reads CASSPRDRGQITDTQYF. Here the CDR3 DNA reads TGTGCCAGTAGTCCCCGGGACAGGGGGCAAATCACAGATACGCAGTATTTT.

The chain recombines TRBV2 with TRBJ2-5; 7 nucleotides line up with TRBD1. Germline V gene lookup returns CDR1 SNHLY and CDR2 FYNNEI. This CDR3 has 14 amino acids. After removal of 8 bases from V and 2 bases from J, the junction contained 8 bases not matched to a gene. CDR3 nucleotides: TGTGCCAGCGGTTTCCCGGGACAGCAAGAGACCCAGTACTTC. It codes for CASGFPGQQETQYF.

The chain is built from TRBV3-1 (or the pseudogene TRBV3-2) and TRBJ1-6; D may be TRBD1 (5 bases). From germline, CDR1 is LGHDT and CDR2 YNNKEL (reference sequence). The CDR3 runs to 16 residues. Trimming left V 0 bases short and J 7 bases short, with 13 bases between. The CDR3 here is CASSQDMTAHNSPLHF. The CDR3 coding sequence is TGTGCCAGCAGCCAAGATATGACAGCGCACAATTCACCCCTCCACTTT.

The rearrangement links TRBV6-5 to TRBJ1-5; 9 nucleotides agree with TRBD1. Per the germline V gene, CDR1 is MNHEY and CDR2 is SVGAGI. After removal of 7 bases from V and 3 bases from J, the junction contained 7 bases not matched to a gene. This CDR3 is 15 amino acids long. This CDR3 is CASKPDRGFNQPQHF. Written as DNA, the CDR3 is TGTGCCAGCAAACCGGACAGGGGTTTCAATCAGCCCCAGCATTTT.

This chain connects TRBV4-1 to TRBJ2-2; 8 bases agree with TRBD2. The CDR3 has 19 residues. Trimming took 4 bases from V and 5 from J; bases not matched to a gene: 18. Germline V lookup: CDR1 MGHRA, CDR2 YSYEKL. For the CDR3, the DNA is TGCGCCAGCAGCCCCCTCAAGGGTAGCGGGGAGACGAGGACCGGGGAGCTGTTTTTT. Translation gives CASSPLKGSGETRTGELFF.